The next 16 T cell receptor beta chains were all read from a single sample in a study of blood T cell repertoires in COVID-19. Clones were read by immunoSEQ multiplex PCR, and TCRdb kept only the in-frame ones, dropping some. The table lists approximately 390,000 clones, roughly 86% of them singletons, with about 2.3% in the top ten. Sequencing was done on a sample of peripheral blood. The receptors here all came from a woman aged 55-70 years with COVID-19, enrolled during active disease.

The chain couples TRBV5-5 to TRBJ1-6; weak D call: TRBD1 (6 bases). Germline lookup yields CDR1 SGHKS and CDR2 YYEKEE (reference sequence). The CDR3 has 14 residues. V was pared by 1 base and J by 10 bases, with 12 bases between. CDR3 coding DNA: TGTGCCAGCAGCTTGATTACAGGGAGCTCACCCCTCCACTTT. Residues: CASSLITGSSPLHF. Full variable domain (missing parts from reference TRBV5-5 and TRBJ1-6): DAGVTQSPTHLIKTRGQQVTLRCSPISGHKSVSWYQQVLGQGPQFIFQYYEKEERGRGNFPDRFSARQFPNYSSELNVNALLLGDSALYLCASSLITGSSPLHFGNGTRLTVT.

The gene calls are TRBV6-6 and TRBJ2-7; 11 nucleotides match TRBD1. There are 14 residues in the CDR3. Germline assignment: CDR1 MNHNY and CDR2 SVGAGI (reference sequence). The V gene end was trimmed by 6 bases and the J gene end by 5 bases; junction bases not matched to a gene: 6. CDR3 sequence reads: CASRGTGGKDEQYF. CDR3 DNA: TGTGCCAGCAGGGGGACAGGGGGTAAGGACGAGCAGTACTTC.

The V gene is TRBV19, the J gene TRBJ1-4; D is unresolved. The CDR3 is 15 amino acids. CDR1 is LNHDA and CDR2 is SQIVND in the germline V gene (reference sequence). Trimming removed 5 bases at V and 5 bases at J, with 15 bases between. CDR3 in amino acids: CASSLGSSGNEKLFF. The CDR3 DNA follows: TGTGCCAGTAGTCTCGGTTCCTCGGGAAATGAAAAACTGTTTTTT.

V usage is TRBV5-8 and J usage is TRBJ1-5; unclear D gene. Trimming took 0 bases from V and 11 from J, leaving 9 bases between them. Germline V lookup: CDR1 SGHTS, CDR2 YDEGEE. This CDR3 has 12 amino acids. CDR3 coding DNA: TGTGCCAGCAGCTTGGGGCGGATAGCCCAGCATTTT. Amino acids: CASSLGRIAQHF.

The gene calls are TRBV2 and TRBJ2-1; D gene uncertain. The V gene's germline CDR1 is SNHLY and CDR2 FYNNEI. Trimming removed 4 bases at V and 15 bases at J, with 13 bases between. This CDR3 comprises 11 residues. CDR3 DNA: TGTGCCAGCAGTGTTTTGTCCACCGGGTTCTTC. Amino acid sequence: CASSVLSTGFF.

This chain joins TRBV7-3 and TRBJ1-3, with 9 bases matching TRBD1. Looked up from germline, CDR1 is SGHTA and CDR2 is FQGTGA. The ends lost 1 base at V and 2 bases at J; junction bases unmatched: 3. The CDR3 runs 16 residues. The CDR3 region has the DNA TGTGCCAGCAGCTTAAGCGGGACAGGGACTGGAAACACCATATATTTT. Protein product: CASSLSGTGTGNTIYF.

This chain connects TRBV5-1 to TRBJ2-7; D remains ambiguous. Per germline, CDR1 SGHRS and CDR2 YFSETQ. CDR3 length: 13 amino acids. V was shortened by 5 bases and J by 0 bases, with 9 bases between the two germline ends. The CDR3 bases are TGCGCCAGCAGATATACGAGCTCCTACGAGCAGTACTTC. Encoded protein: CASRYTSSYEQYF. Full variable domain (remainder filled in from reference TRBV5-1 and TRBJ2-7): KAGVTQTPRYLIKTRGQQVTLSCSPISGHRSVSWYQQTPGQGLQFLFEYFSETQRNKGNFPGRFSGRQFSNSRSEMNVSTLELGDSALYLCASRYTSSYEQYFGPGTRLTVT.

The chain has TRBV28 and TRBJ2-1; possible D gene TRBD2, 6 bases. Trimming stripped 5 bases from V and 7 bases from J, with 6 bases between. Germline V gene sequence: CDR1 MDHEN, CDR2 SYDVKM. This CDR3 is 11 amino acids long. CDR3 coding DNA: TGTGCCAGCAGTCGGGGGAATGAGCAGTTCTTC. The encoded protein is CASSRGNEQFF.

J is TRBJ2-1 and V is TRBV7-9, with 16 bases that match TRBD2. Germline trimming cut 5 bases from V and 4 bases from J; bases unmatched to any gene: 11. Germline values: CDR1 SEHNR, CDR2 FQNEAQ (reference sequence). This CDR3 has 19 amino acids. The CDR3 DNA is TGTGCCAGCAGCACAGCCGGGACTAGCGGGGGGGCCGAGTACAATGAGCAGTTCTTC. Translated: CASSTAGTSGGAEYNEQFF.

The chain uses TRBV28 and TRBJ1-2; 9 bases agree with TRBD1. Looked up from germline, CDR1 is MDHEN and CDR2 is SYDVKM. Losses at the gene ends were 4 bases for V and 7 bases for J; bases not matched to a gene: 13. The CDR3 covers 16 residues. As DNA, the CDR3 is TGTGCCAGCAGTTCACCTCGGACAGGGGCCCAAGGTGGCTACACCTTC. Its protein product is CASSSPRTGAQGGYTF.

The chain combines TRBV4-1 with TRBJ2-3; a possible D gene is TRBD2 (6 bases). Trimming shortened V by 0 bases and J by 11 bases, and 21 bases separated the two germline ends. Germline CDR1 MGHRA, CDR2 YSYEKL. The CDR3 runs to 16 residues. The CDR3 DNA is TGCGCCAGCAGCCAAGAGGTTCCGGCTGGAGGGAGTTTGCAGTATTTT. Its translation: CASSQEVPAGGSLQYF.

The chain carries TRBV28 and TRBJ2-7, with D tentatively TRBD1 (5 bases). CDR3 length: 14 residues. Germline CDR1 reads MDHEN; CDR2 reads SYDVKM. Trimming pared 3 bases from V and 5 bases from J, leaving 14 bases between. CDR3 coding DNA: TGTGCCAGCAGTTTGGGGCAGGGTTGGGACGAGCAGTACTTC. This gives the protein CASSLGQGWDEQYF.

The rearrangement joins TRBV7-6 to TRBJ1-5; 7 bases agree with TRBD1. The CDR3 has 15 amino acids. Germline V lookup: CDR1 SGHVS, CDR2 FNYEAQ. V was pared by 1 base and J by 6 bases, with 6 bases of the junction left unmatched. In DNA, the CDR3 is TGTGCCAGCAGCTTAGGACAGGGAAGGGGTCAGCCCCAGCATTTT. This codes for CASSLGQGRGQPQHF.

The chain recombines TRBV28 with TRBJ2-2, with 9 bases identical to TRBD2. Per the germline V gene, CDR1 is MDHEN and CDR2 is SYDVKM. The J segment lost 4 bases and the V segment lost 6 bases, leaving 6 bases of the junction unmatched. The CDR3 length is 15 residues. CDR3 nucleotide sequence: TGTGCCAGCAGGCCCCAGCGGGGGGTCACCGGGGAGCTGTTTTTT. Protein: CASRPQRGVTGELFF.

The chain uses TRBV3-1 (or the pseudogene TRBV3-2) and TRBJ2-1; 11 bases fit TRBD2. Losses at the gene ends were 1 base for V and 7 bases for J; bases not matched to a gene: 9. Germline CDR1 is LGHDT and CDR2 is YNNKEL (reference sequence). This CDR3 has 17 amino acids. The CDR3: CASSQAQLAGANNEQFF. CDR3 coding DNA: TGTGCCAGCAGCCAAGCTCAACTAGCGGGGGCGAATAATGAGCAGTTCTTC.

V and J are TRBV11-2 and TRBJ1-2; D is perhaps TRBD1 (6 bases). V lost 1 base and J lost 6, with 15 bases in between. The germline CDR1 and CDR2 sequences are SGHAT and FQNNGV. CDR3 size: 15 residues. CDR3 protein: CASSLGLRGWDGYTF. CDR3 DNA: TGTGCCAGCAGCTTAGGGCTCAGGGGTTGGGATGGCTACACCTTC.